A selection of T cell receptor beta chains follows, all from one sample in a study of Tregs in tolerant kidney transplant recipients. Assay used: immunoSEQ multiplex PCR; TCRdb lists only in-frame clones, some missing. Seen here are 200,000 to 300,000 clones, 65% to 85% observed once, and the top ten hold around 0.68%. Sequences were obtained from CD4+ T cells from blood. These receptors originate from a human donor in good health. Each CDR3 is given with its conserved first and last residue. Fields, in order: J gene, D gene, V gene, CDR3 protein. The D gene is left open where the match is weak.

j_call: TRBJ1-4
d_call: -
v_call: TRBV5-5
cdr3_aa: CASSLLGEKLFF

j_call: TRBJ1-5
d_call: -
v_call: TRBV18
cdr3_aa: CASSPSAGPRNQPQHF

j_call: TRBJ2-3
d_call: -
v_call: TRBV11-3
cdr3_aa: CASSLVAWGDTDTQYF

j_call: TRBJ1-2
d_call: -
v_call: TRBV19
cdr3_aa: CASSIAPGGYGYTF

j_call: TRBJ1-2
d_call: -
v_call: TRBV27
cdr3_aa: CASSPPQGYGYTF

j_call: TRBJ1-4
d_call: -
v_call: TRBV19
cdr3_aa: CASSPARTGINEKLFF

j_call: TRBJ1-1
d_call: -
v_call: TRBV2
cdr3_aa: CASSTQVQNTEAFF

j_call: TRBJ2-1
d_call: TRBD2
v_call: TRBV30
cdr3_aa: CAWSAGLGNEQFF

j_call: TRBJ2-7
d_call: -
v_call: TRBV4-1
cdr3_aa: CASSQDRFEVGGEQYF

j_call: TRBJ1-2
d_call: TRBD1
v_call: TRBV5-6
cdr3_aa: CASSVGQGDYGYTF

j_call: TRBJ2-3
d_call: -
v_call: TRBV5-6
cdr3_aa: CASSLVSGVQDTQYF

j_call: TRBJ2-1
d_call: -
v_call: TRBV18
cdr3_aa: CASSPPALSGWNEQFF

j_call: TRBJ2-7
d_call: -
v_call: TRBV29-1
cdr3_aa: CSVNSGQNEVPSYEQYF

j_call: TRBJ1-2
d_call: -
v_call: TRBV29-1
cdr3_aa: CSREFTGNYGYTF

j_call: TRBJ2-4
d_call: -
v_call: TRBV10-2
cdr3_aa: CASSESVTPLAKNIQYF

j_call: TRBJ2-7
d_call: TRBD2
v_call: TRBV7-2
cdr3_aa: CASSLGSGRLYEQYF

j_call: TRBJ2-5
d_call: TRBD2
v_call: TRBV6-5
cdr3_aa: CASSYLAGGLGTQYF

j_call: TRBJ1-5
d_call: -
v_call: TRBV13
cdr3_aa: CASSLGPLHSNQPQHF

j_call: TRBJ2-5
d_call: -
v_call: TRBV7-3
cdr3_aa: CASSRDPQETQYF

j_call: TRBJ2-7
d_call: -
v_call: TRBV21-1
cdr3_aa: CASSKVEPRDFDEQYF

j_call: TRBJ2-7
d_call: TRBD1
v_call: TRBV9
cdr3_aa: CASSVGGRTGGGSEQYF

j_call: TRBJ1-2
d_call: -
v_call: TRBV11-2
cdr3_aa: CASSSQGFGGYTF

j_call: TRBJ1-1
d_call: -
v_call: TRBV6-1
cdr3_aa: CASSGLGGLNTEAFF

j_call: TRBJ2-3
d_call: -
v_call: TRBV5-1
cdr3_aa: CASSQRDRTTDTQYF

j_call: TRBJ2-7
d_call: -
v_call: TRBV2
cdr3_aa: CASSDPIAYLKGPYEQYF

j_call: TRBJ2-1
d_call: TRBD2
v_call: TRBV5-4
cdr3_aa: CASSLAGTSGGARQFF

j_call: TRBJ2-6
d_call: TRBD1
v_call: TRBV5-1
cdr3_aa: CASSFSGTGAGANVLTF

j_call: TRBJ2-1
d_call: -
v_call: TRBV11-3
cdr3_aa: CASSWAHYNEQFF

j_call: TRBJ2-7
d_call: -
v_call: TRBV29-1
cdr3_aa: CSVLRGSSAYEQYF

j_call: TRBJ2-1
d_call: TRBD1
v_call: TRBV10-1
cdr3_aa: CASSESRTGANEQFF

j_call: TRBJ1-6
d_call: TRBD1
v_call: TRBV6-5
cdr3_aa: CASSGTAFNSPLHF

j_call: TRBJ2-1
d_call: TRBD1
v_call: TRBV27
cdr3_aa: CASSLFDRVEQFF

j_call: TRBJ1-1
d_call: -
v_call: TRBV29-1
cdr3_aa: CSVAEGIYTEAFF

j_call: TRBJ2-5
d_call: -
v_call: TRBV12-5
cdr3_aa: CASGLTQETQYF

j_call: TRBJ2-5
d_call: -
v_call: TRBV5-1
cdr3_aa: CASSGSQGLGQETQYF

j_call: TRBJ2-2
d_call: -
v_call: TRBV5-1
cdr3_aa: CASSLTRGNTGELFF

j_call: TRBJ2-7
d_call: -
v_call: TRBV27
cdr3_aa: CASSPLGASYEQYF

j_call: TRBJ1-2
d_call: -
v_call: TRBV7-9
cdr3_aa: CASSLVRGPGYTF

j_call: TRBJ2-7
d_call: -
v_call: TRBV27
cdr3_aa: CASSRNGGYEQYF

j_call: TRBJ2-1
d_call: -
v_call: TRBV5-1
cdr3_aa: CASSLVREQFF